This TCR beta chain was found in a study of T cell responses to AZD1222 COVID-19 vaccine. Points from the study as a whole: Baseline serology detected seropositivity in only 5 or 6 AZD1222 recipients. Per reports, nearly half of all spike-specific TCRs target regions that are unmutated in variants.

Produced via immunoSEQ multiplex PCR; TCRdb's table is partial and in-frame only. This table has approximately 200,000 clones, approximately 94% appearing once. The CDR3 length is 12 residues. V lost 2 bases and J lost 4, with 8 bases in between. Germline values: CDR1 GTSNPN, CDR2 SVGIG (reference sequence). About this clone itself: What it binds is not known.

This receptor was identified in an adult who received the MenACWY meningococcal vaccine as a control. V and J are TRBV30 and TRBJ2-5, with D unclear. The material was peripheral blood, obtained 28 days after the second dose of the MenACWY control vaccine. The DNA of the CDR3 is TGTGCCTGGAGTCCCAGACTAGAGACCCAGTACTTC. Translated, it gives CAWSPRLETQYF.